This T cell receptor beta chain was recorded in a study of OX40 agonist ivuxolimab in advanced cancers. Study results and caveats: More expanded clones were found, on average, in CD8+ than in CD4+ T cells. Among some nonresponders, normalized T-cell clonal expansion was also low.

The table came from immunoSEQ multiplex PCR; TCRdb's copy has only in-frame clones and leaves some out. The sample shows roughly 56,000 clones, roughly 87% of them seen only once. V dropped 5 bases and J dropped 3 bases, with 23 bases sitting between them. This CDR3 contains 17 residues. The germline gives CDR1 SQVTM, CDR2 ANQGSEA. About this clone: Its antigen is still unknown.

This receptor was taken from an adult with an advanced solid tumor such as melanoma, head and neck, liver or kidney cancer. The sample here was CD4+ or CD8+ T cells sorted from blood, taken in a trial of the OX40 agonist ivuxolimab. The chain couples TRBV29-1 to TRBJ1-5, with D possibly matching TRBD1 (5 bases). The CDR3: CSVPAPGGKLANQPQHF. In DNA, the CDR3 is TGCAGCGTTCCCGCCCCGGGGGGAAAATTAGCCAATCAGCCCCAGCATTTT.